This TCR beta chain was sequenced in a study of cytomegalovirus exposure and HLA in healthy donors. The study's findings and limits: Available immune exposure information was restricted to CMV serostatus only.

CDR1 and CDR2 from the germline V gene are MNHNY and SVGAGI (reference sequence). After removal of 6 bases from V and 4 bases from J, the junction contained 9 bases not matched to a gene. The CDR3 length is 15 residues. This clone came up a few times. Antigen specificity is unknown. Primers: 60 Vbeta forward and 13 Jbeta reverse. Only in-frame clones appear in the TCRdb table, and some are missing; sequencing was by immunoSEQ multiplex PCR. The repertoire has about 130,000 clones, about four fifths of them found once; the top ten carry around 5%. The source material was PBMCs. The origin of this receptor is a man aged 25-45 years in good health. The rearrangement joins TRBV6-6 to TRBJ2-1; 7 bases fit TRBD2. CDR3: CASSQSAGAYNEQFF. CDR3 nucleotides: TGTGCCAGCAGCCAATCGGCGGGAGCTTACAATGAGCAGTTCTTC.